This entry concerns a single T cell receptor beta chain. Its target is unknown. The data originate from a study of naive and memory T cell subsets. Regarding the study as a whole: A few larger clonotypes appeared in naive repertoires, especially CD8, possibly memory cells re-expressing CD45RA.

Separate alpha and beta amplification began at the second PCR step. Cells stained for CD3, CD4, CD8, CD45RA and CD27 were sorted into four subsets. The beta constant-region primer was an equimolar mix of two oligonucleotides covering TRBC1 and TRBC2. Nested alpha and beta constant-region primers with the SP2 primer drove four PCR rounds on ligated cDNA. A 12-nucleotide UMI and the SP2 primer were added to the cDNA 3' end by oligonucleotide ligation. From the UMI-ligation and nested PCR reads, TCRdb called clonotypes with MiXCR, one entry per CDR3 protein. This sample yields more than 95,000 distinct CDR3 sequences, of which 13% to 15% are seen a single time; approximately 2.6% belongs to the top ten. V was pared by 5 bases and J by 5 bases, with 9 bases between. The germline CDR1 and CDR2 sequences are SEHNR and FQNEAQ (reference sequence). The CDR3 runs to 12 residues.

Source material: naive CD8+ T cells from blood. The chain uses TRBV7-9 and TRBJ1-1, with D maybe TRBD1 (6 bases). The origin of this receptor is a human donor in good health. CDR3 DNA: TGTGCCAGCAGCGTCGGACAGACTGAAGCTTTCTTT. Translation gives CASSVGQTEAFF. Full variable domain (outside the CDR3, taken from reference TRBV7-9 and TRBJ1-1): DTGVSQNPRHKITKRGQNVTFRCDPISEHNRLYWYRQTLGQGPEFLTYFQNEAQLEKSRLLSDRFSAERPKGSFSTLEIQRTEQGDSAMYLCASSVGQTEAFFGQGTRLTVV.